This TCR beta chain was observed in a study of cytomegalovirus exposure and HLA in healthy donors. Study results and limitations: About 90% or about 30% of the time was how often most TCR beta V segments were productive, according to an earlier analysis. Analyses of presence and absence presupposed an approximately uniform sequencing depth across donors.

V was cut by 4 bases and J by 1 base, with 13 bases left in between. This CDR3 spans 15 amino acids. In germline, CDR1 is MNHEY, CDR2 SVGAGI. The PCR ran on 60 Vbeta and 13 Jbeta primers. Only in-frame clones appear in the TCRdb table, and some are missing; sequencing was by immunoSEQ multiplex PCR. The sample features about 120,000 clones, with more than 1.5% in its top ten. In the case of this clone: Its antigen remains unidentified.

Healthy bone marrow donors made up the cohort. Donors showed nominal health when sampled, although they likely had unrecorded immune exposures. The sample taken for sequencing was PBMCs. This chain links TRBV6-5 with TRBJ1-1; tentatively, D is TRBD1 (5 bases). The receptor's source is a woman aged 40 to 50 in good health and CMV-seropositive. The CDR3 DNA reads TGTGCCAGCAGTTCAGCCAGGGTCCAGAACACTGAAGCTTTCTTT. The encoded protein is CASSSARVQNTEAFF.